The 9 T cell receptor beta chains presented below share a single source sample, sequenced in a study of cytomegalovirus exposure and HLA in healthy donors (dated by TCRdb to the late 2010s). Library method: the immunoSEQ multiplex PCR assay. For the multiplex PCR, a mixture combining 60 forward primers for TCR Vbeta segments and 13 reverse primers for TCR Jbeta segments was used. TCRdb holds this immuneACCESS table with in-frame rearrangements only. Some clones are missing; in checked studies, unresolved V genes explain under half, and the rest has no known cause. This sample is represented by about 150,000 clones; less than 90% of them were singletons. The ten largest clonotypes hold 0.35% to 0.4% of the sample. Sample: PBMCs. The receptors were sampled from a boy aged 2 to 9 in good health and CMV-seronegative.

The rearrangement uses TRBV7-9 and TRBJ2-1, with TRBD1 identical over 8 bases. The germline gives CDR1 SEHNR, CDR2 FQNEAQ (reference sequence). This CDR3 comprises 17 residues. V was clipped by 1 base and J by 8 bases; unmatched bases: 13. This CDR3 is CASSLGTGWATVDEQFF. CDR3 nucleotide sequence: TGTGCCAGCAGCTTAGGGACAGGGTGGGCGACAGTTGATGAGCAGTTCTTC.

This clone has just one count. This chain connects TRBV11-2 to TRBJ2-3; D might be TRBD2 (6 bases). The CDR3 consists of 15 residues. Germline loops: CDR1 SGHAT, CDR2 FQNNGV. V lost 4 bases and J 4 bases, leaving 15 bases between the germline ends. CDR3 bases: TGTGCCAGCAGCTCAGCGGGTGGGGCCCCAGATACGCAGTATTTT. Translating gives CASSSAGGAPDTQYF. Variable domain in full (rest from reference TRBV11-2 and TRBJ2-3): EAGVAQSPRYKIIEKRQSVAFWCNPISGHATLYWYQQILGQGPKLLIQFQNNGVVDDSQLPKDRFSAERLKGVDSTLKIQPAKLEDSAVYLCASSSAGGAPDTQYFGPGTRLTVL.

The V and J genes are TRBV15 and TRBJ1-3; 9 nucleotides agree with TRBD1. The CDR3 extends over 15 amino acids. J was trimmed by 4 bases and V by 6 bases; bases with no gene match: 7. The V gene's germline CDR1 is LNHNV and CDR2 YYDKDF (reference sequence). This chain's CDR3 is CATRRDRANGNTIYF. The CDR3 coding sequence is TGTGCCACCAGGCGGGACAGGGCAAACGGAAACACCATATATTTT.

The chain recombines TRBV11-2 with TRBJ1-1, with TRBD1 as a possible D gene (5 bases). V gave up 3 bases and J gave up 5 bases, with 10 bases separating them. Germline-derived CDR1 and CDR2 are SGHAT and FQNNGV. The CDR3 contains 13 residues. CDR3 sequence: CASSFGGRTEAFF. The CDR3 DNA is TGTGCCAGCAGCTTTGGGGGGAGGACTGAAGCTTTCTTT.

The sample holds one count of this clone. The rearrangement joins TRBV4-1 to TRBJ2-7; 11 nucleotides match TRBD2. Germline CDR1 MGHRA, CDR2 YSYEKL. The CDR3 loop spans 17 amino acids. Losses at the gene ends were 4 bases for V and 6 bases for J; bases not matched to a gene: 14. The CDR3 is CASSLTTSGKRSSEQYF. The CDR3 DNA follows: TGCGCCAGCAGCCTAACGACTAGCGGGAAGAGGTCGAGCGAGCAGTACTTC.

The genes are TRBV11-2 and TRBJ2-2; the match to TRBD2 covers 9 bases. There are 17 residues in the CDR3. Germline V gene sequence: CDR1 SGHAT, CDR2 FQNNGV. The V gene end was trimmed by 0 bases and the J gene end by 3 bases; junction bases not matched to a gene: 5. The CDR3 nucleotides read TGTGCCAGCAGCTTAGATCAGGTAGCGGGAGACACCGGGGAGCTGTTTTTT. It specifies CASSLDQVAGDTGELFF.

This clone was counted once. DNA for the CDR3: TGTGCCAGCAGCTCCTGGACTAGCGGGCGCCAAGAGACCCAGTACTTC. Its protein is CASSSWTSGRQETQYF. The chain links TRBV7-8 to TRBJ2-5; TRBD2 agrees at 11 bases. The CDR3 runs 16 residues. Trimming took 4 bases from V and 1 from J; bases not matched to a gene: 5. CDR1 and CDR2 from the germline V gene are SGHVS and FQNEAQ. The whole variable domain, filled in from reference TRBV7-8 and TRBJ2-5, reads GAGVSQSPRYKVAKRGQDVALRCDPISGHVSLFWYQQALGQGPEFLTYFQNEAQLDKSGLPSDRFFAERPEGSVSTLKIQRTQQEDSAVYLCASSSWTSGRQETQYFGPGTRLLVL.

V usage is TRBV27 and J usage is TRBJ1-5, with D hard to call. V was shortened by 10 bases and J by 5 bases, with 15 bases between the two germline ends. This CDR3 comprises 13 residues. CDR1 is MNHEY, CDR2 SMNVEV, per germline (reference sequence). The CDR3 DNA sequence: TGTGCCACCCGTATCGGGGAGCATCAGCCCCAGCATTTT. This gives the protein CATRIGEHQPQHF.

CDR3 amino acids: CASSILPTGDYGYTF. The CDR3 DNA reads TGTGCCAGCAGTATTCTCCCGACAGGGGACTATGGCTACACCTTC. V gene TRBV27 combines with J gene TRBJ1-2; TRBD1 matches at 8 bases. V shed 5 bases and J 3 bases; nucleotides not matched to a gene: 8. The CDR3 loop spans 15 amino acids. From germline, CDR1 is MNHEY and CDR2 SMNVEV (reference sequence).